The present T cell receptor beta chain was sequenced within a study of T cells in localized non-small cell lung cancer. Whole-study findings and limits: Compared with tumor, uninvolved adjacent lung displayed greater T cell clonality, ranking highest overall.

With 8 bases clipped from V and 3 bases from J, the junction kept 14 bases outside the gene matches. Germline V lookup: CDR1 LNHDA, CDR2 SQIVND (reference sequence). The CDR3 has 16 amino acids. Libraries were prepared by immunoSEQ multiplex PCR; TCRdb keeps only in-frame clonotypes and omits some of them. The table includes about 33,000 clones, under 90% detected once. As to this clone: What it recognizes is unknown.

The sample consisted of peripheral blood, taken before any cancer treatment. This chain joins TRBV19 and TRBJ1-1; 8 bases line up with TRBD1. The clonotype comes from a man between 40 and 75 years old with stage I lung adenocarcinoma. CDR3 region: CASAKMSGQGYTEAFF. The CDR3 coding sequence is TGTGCCAGTGCGAAGATGTCCGGACAGGGCTACACTGAAGCTTTCTTT. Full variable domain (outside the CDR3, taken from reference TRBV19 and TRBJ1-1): DGGITQSPKYLFRKEGQNVTLSCEQNLNHDAMYWYRQDPGQGLRLIYYSQIVNDFQKGDIAEGYSVSREKKESFPLTVTSAQKNPTAFYLCASAKMSGQGYTEAFFGQGTRLTVV.